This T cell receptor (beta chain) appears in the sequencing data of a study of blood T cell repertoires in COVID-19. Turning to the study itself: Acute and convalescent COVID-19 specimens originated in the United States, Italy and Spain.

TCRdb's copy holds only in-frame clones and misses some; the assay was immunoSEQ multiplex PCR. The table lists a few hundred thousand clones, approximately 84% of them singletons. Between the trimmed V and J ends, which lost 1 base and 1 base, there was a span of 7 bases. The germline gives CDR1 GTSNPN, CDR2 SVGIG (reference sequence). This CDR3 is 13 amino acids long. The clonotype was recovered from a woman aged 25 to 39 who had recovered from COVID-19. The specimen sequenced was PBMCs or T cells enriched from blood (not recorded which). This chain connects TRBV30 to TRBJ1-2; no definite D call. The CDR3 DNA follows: TGTGCCTGGAGTGACGGGGTTAACTATGGCTACACCTTC. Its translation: CAWSDGVNYGYTF.